A few counts support the clone carrying this TCR beta chain. The antigen remains undetermined. The sample belongs to a study of human T cells and chemical hapten exposure. Individual cDNA molecules received unique molecular identifiers in the library. Original processing notes: A per-sample median of roughly 97,000 TCRs was observed, with a range of 23,224 to 690,600. TCRdb reprocessed the RACE reads via MiXCR and lists one record per CDR3 protein. The V and J calls follow TCRdb's processing rather than the paper's. Among about 120,000 distinct CDR3 sequences listed, approximately 12% were seen once. The study's findings and limits: High-frequency TCRs, those above 1 in 1000, stayed the same after DPC sensitization. With patch test score, the counts of PT1 expanded TCRs showed a positive correlation.

Time point noted: pre-sensitization, week 0. Indicated treatment: therapeutic diphenylcyclopropenone sensitization with weekly scalp DPC. The CDR3 contains 17 residues. The junction had 14 bases not matched to a gene; V was cut back by 6 bases and J by 5 bases. Germline V gene sequence: CDR1 MNHEY, CDR2 SVGEGT. V gene TRBV6-2 or TRBV6-3 combines with J gene TRBJ2-5; TRBD2 matches at 11 bases. The sample consisted of whole blood, taken in connection with sensitization to the hapten diphenylcyclopropenone (DPC). The TCR sequence derives from a woman aged 18-35 years with alopecia areata. Some clones in this sample may be carry-over from other donors' samples. CDR3 in amino acids: CASRPLGRGLAVETQYF. CDR3 nucleotides: TGTGCCAGCAGACCGCTAGGAAGGGGACTAGCGGTTGAGACCCAGTACTTC.